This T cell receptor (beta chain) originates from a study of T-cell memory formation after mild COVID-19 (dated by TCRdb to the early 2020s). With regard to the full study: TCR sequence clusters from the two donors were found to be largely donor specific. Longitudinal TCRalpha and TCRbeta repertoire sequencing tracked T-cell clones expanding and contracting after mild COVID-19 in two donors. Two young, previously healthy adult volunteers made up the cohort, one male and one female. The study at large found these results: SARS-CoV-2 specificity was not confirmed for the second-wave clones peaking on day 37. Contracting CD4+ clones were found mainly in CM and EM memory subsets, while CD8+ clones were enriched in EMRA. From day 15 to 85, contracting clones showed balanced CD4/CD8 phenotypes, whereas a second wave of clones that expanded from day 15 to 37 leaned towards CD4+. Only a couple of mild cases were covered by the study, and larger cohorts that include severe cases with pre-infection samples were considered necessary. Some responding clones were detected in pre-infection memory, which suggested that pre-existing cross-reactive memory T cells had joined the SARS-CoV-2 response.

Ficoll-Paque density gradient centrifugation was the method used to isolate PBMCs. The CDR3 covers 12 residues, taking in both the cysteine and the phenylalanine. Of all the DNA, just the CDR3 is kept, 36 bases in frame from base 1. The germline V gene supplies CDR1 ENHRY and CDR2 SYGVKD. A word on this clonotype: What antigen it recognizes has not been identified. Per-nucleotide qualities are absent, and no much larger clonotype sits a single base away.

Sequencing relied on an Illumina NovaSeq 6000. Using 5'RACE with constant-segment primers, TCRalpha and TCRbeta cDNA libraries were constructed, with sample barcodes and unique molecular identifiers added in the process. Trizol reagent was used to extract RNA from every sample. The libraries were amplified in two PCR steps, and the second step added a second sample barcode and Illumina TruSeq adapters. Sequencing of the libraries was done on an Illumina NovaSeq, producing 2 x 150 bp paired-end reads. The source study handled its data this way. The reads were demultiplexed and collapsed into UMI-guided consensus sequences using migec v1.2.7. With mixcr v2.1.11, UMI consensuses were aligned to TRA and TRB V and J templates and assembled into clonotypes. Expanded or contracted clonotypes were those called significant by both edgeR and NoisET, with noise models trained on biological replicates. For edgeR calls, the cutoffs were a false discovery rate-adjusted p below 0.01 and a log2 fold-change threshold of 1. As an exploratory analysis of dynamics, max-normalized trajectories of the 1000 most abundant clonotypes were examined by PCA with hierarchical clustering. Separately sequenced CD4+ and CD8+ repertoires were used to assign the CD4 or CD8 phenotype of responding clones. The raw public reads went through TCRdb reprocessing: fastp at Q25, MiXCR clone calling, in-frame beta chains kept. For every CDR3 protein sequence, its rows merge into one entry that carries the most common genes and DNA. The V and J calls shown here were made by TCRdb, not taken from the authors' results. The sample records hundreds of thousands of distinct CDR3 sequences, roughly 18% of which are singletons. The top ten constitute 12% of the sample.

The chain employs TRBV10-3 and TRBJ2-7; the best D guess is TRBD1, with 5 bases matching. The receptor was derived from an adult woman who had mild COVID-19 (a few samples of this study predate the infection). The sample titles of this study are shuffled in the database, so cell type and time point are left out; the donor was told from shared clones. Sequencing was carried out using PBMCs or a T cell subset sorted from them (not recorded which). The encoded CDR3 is CAISGQSYEQYF. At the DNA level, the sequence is TGTGCGATCTCCGGACAATCCTACGAGCAGTACTTC.